The 12 T cell receptor beta chains below were found in one sample sequenced in a study of blood T cell repertoires in COVID-19. The data were produced by immunoSEQ multiplex PCR, yet TCRdb's version contains in-frame clones alone and is incomplete. The data contain about 260,000 clones, roughly 86% of them singletons. The source material was peripheral blood. Source of these receptors: a woman aged 45-59 years with acute or convalescent COVID-19.

V usage is TRBV5-1 and J usage is TRBJ1-2, with a possible D match to TRBD1 (6 bases). Germline V CDR1 and CDR2: SGHRS, YFSETQ. The ends were cut back, 6 bases at V and 4 bases at J, with 19 bases in the middle. This CDR3 has 15 amino acids. The CDR3 protein is CASIPGPGEGYGYTF. The CDR3 bases are TGCGCCAGCATACCCGGGCCAGGGGAGGGCTATGGCTACACCTTC. Combining the CDR3 with reference TRBV5-1 and TRBJ1-2 gives the whole variable domain KAGVTQTPRYLIKTRGQQVTLSCSPISGHRSVSWYQQTPGQGLQFLFEYFSETQRNKGNFPGRFSGRQFSNSRSEMNVSTLELGDSALYLCASIPGPGEGYGYTFGSGTRLTVV.

The chain joins TRBV6-2 or TRBV6-3 to TRBJ1-1; 11 bases line up with TRBD1. The V gene end was trimmed by 4 bases and the J gene end by 1 base; junction bases not matched to a gene: 5. Germline V gives CDR1 MNHEY, CDR2 SVGEGT. The CDR3 spans 16 residues. The CDR3 region is CASSSPGTGGNTEAFF. CDR3 in DNA: TGTGCCAGCAGTTCTCCCGGGACAGGGGGGAACACTGAAGCTTTCTTT.

The chain's CDR3 is CASRAGTGRYQPQHF. CDR3 nucleotide sequence: TGTGCCAGCAGGGCCGGGACAGGGCGCTATCAGCCCCAGCATTTT. The V call is TRBV9, the J call TRBJ1-5; TRBD1 matches at 9 bases. Germline V gene sequence: CDR1 SGDLS, CDR2 YYNGEE. The CDR3 consists of 15 residues. The ends lost 5 bases at V and 5 bases at J; junction bases unmatched: 8.

The chain links TRBV12-5 to TRBJ2-1; 7 nucleotides match TRBD2. V lost 1 base and J lost 4; bases outside the gene matches: 16. Germline loops: CDR1 LGHNT, CDR2 FRNRAP. The CDR3 sequence is 19 residues long. This CDR3 reads CASGLAEWGGAPLYNEQFF. As DNA, the CDR3 is TGTGCTAGTGGTTTGGCGGAGTGGGGGGGAGCCCCCCTGTACAATGAGCAGTTCTTC.

V and J are TRBV5-1 and TRBJ2-2; 12 positions agree with TRBD1. Trimming cost V 4 bases and J 6 bases; bases outside gene matches: 7. CDR1 SGHRS and CDR2 YFSETQ come from the germline V gene. This CDR3 has 16 amino acids. This chain's CDR3 is CASSLVGQGASGELFF. Written as DNA, the CDR3 is TGCGCCAGCAGCCTTGTGGGACAGGGGGCCTCCGGGGAGCTGTTTTTT.

The chain couples TRBV19 to TRBJ2-1; 8 bases line up with TRBD2. With 4 bases clipped from V and 6 bases from J, the junction kept 8 bases outside the gene matches. The CDR3 extends over 15 amino acids. Germline CDR1 reads LNHDA; CDR2 reads SQIVND (reference sequence). CDR3 DNA: TGTGCCAGTAGTAAAGGGACTAGACTTCGCAATGAGCAGTTCTTC. Its translation is CASSKGTRLRNEQFF.

The chain couples TRBV6-5 to TRBJ1-2; 10 bases line up with TRBD1. From germline, CDR1 is MNHEY and CDR2 SVGAGI. The CDR3 is 15 amino acids. V dropped 6 bases and J dropped 2; count of bases not matched to a gene: 6. CDR3 protein: CASRRQGAGNYGYTF. DNA for the CDR3: TGTGCCAGCAGGAGACAGGGGGCAGGGAACTATGGCTACACCTTC.

The V gene is TRBV28, the J gene TRBJ1-4; tentative D call: TRBD1 (6 bases). CDR3 length equals 15 residues. From germline, CDR1 is MDHEN and CDR2 SYDVKM. V lost 5 bases, J lost 3 bases, and 13 bases lay in between. The CDR3 here is CASSDTGSANEKLFF. CDR3 nucleotides: TGTGCCAGCAGTGACACAGGGTCTGCTAATGAAAAACTGTTTTTT.

This rearrangement joins TRBV15 to TRBJ1-1, with D tentatively TRBD1 (5 bases). This CDR3 contains 15 residues. The germline V gene has CDR1 LNHNV and CDR2 YYDKDF (reference sequence). V shed 1 base and J shed 0 bases, with 9 bases lying between them. The CDR3 loop is CATSRALRVNTEAFF. CDR3 nucleotide sequence: TGTGCCACCAGCAGAGCTCTCAGGGTGAACACTGAAGCTTTCTTT.

V and J are TRBV2 and TRBJ1-3, with a weak D call TRBD1 (5 bases). CDR1 SNHLY and CDR2 FYNNEI come from the germline V gene. This CDR3 is 15 amino acids long. The V gene lost 4 bases and the J gene lost 3 bases, with 13 bases spanning the gap. DNA of the CDR3: TGTGCCAGCAGTGTTTCCCCTAGGGGTGGAAACACCATATATTTT. Encoded protein: CASSVSPRGGNTIYF.

Written as DNA, the CDR3 is TGTGCCAGCAGCAGGGAGGAGTACGAGCAGTACTTC. Its protein product is CASSREEYEQYF. The rearrangement uses TRBV7-2 and TRBJ2-7; weak D call: TRBD2 (6 bases). Between the trimmed V and J ends, which lost 5 bases and 4 bases, there was a span of 9 bases. This CDR3 region has 12 residues. From germline, CDR1 is SGHTA and CDR2 FQGNSA.

The genes are TRBV7-3 and TRBJ1-1; no clear D gene. The length of the CDR3 is 14 residues. CDR1 is SGHTA and CDR2 is FQGTGA in the germline V gene. V lost 1 base to trimming and J lost 7 bases, with 13 bases between them. This CDR3 reads CASSLSSQTIEAFF. The CDR3 coding sequence is TGTGCCAGCAGCTTAAGTTCACAAACGATTGAAGCTTTCTTT.